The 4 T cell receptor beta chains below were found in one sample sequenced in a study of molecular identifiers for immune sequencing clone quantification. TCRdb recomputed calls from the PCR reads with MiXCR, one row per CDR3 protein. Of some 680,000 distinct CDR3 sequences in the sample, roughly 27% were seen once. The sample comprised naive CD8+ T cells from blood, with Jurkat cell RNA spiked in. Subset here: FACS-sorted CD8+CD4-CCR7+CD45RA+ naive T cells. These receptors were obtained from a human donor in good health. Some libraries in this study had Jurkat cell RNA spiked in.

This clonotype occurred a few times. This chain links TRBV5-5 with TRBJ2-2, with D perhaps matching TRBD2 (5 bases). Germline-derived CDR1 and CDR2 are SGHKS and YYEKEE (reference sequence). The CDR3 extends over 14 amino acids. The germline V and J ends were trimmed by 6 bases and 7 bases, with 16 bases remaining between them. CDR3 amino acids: CASNQAEVDGELFF. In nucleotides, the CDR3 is TGTGCCAGCAACCAAGCGGAGGTAGACGGGGAGCTGTTTTTT.

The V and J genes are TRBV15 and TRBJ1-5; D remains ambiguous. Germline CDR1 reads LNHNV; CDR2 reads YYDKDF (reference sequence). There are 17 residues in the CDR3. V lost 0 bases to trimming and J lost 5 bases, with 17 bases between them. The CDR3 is CATSRDVGVGLYQPQHF. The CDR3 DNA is TGTGCCACCAGCAGAGATGTCGGGGTAGGTCTATATCAGCCCCAGCATTTT.

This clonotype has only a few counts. CDR3: CASSLRTQPPMNTEAFF. In nucleotides, the CDR3 is TGTGCCAGCAGCCTACGGACCCAGCCACCAATGAACACTGAAGCTTTCTTT. The V call is TRBV6-5, the J call TRBJ1-1; D unresolved. The CDR3 sequence is 17 residues long. CDR1 and CDR2 from the germline V gene are MNHEY and SVGAGI. The V end was cut by 6 bases, the J end by 0 bases, with 20 bases between.

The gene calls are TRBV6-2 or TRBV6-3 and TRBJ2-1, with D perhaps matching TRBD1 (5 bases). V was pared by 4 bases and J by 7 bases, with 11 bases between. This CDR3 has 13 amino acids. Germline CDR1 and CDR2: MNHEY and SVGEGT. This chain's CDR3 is CASSSVKGNEQFF. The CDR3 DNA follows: TGTGCCAGCAGTTCCGTCAAGGGGAATGAGCAGTTCTTC.